This paragraph covers one T cell receptor beta chain sequence. Its target is unknown. Amplification yielded TCR beta CDR3 regions, with RNA transcripts as the source. In the first-round RT-PCR of the TCR CDR3, the HTBI primer set was used. TCRdb reprocessed the multiplex PCR reads with MiXCR, giving one entry per CDR3 protein. The repertoire holds about 610,000 distinct CDR3 sequences, with about 15% as singletons. The data derive from a study of T cells in Graves' hyperthyroidism and ophthalmopathy. On the study more broadly: Peripheral blood samples were taken at initial diagnosis, prior to any treatment.

Based on clinical symptoms, serum thyroxine and TRAb, thyroid ultrasound and orbital computed tomography, diagnoses were reached. V gave up 5 bases and J gave up 0 bases, with 8 bases separating them. CDR3 length: 15 residues. Looked up from germline, CDR1 is SEHNR and CDR2 is FQNEAQ (reference sequence). Points from the study as a whole: Most thyroid clonotypes with frequency above 0.001 were detected in blood.

This sequence joins TRBV7-9 and TRBJ2-6; no clear D gene. The clonotype comes from a woman in her thirties or forties with Graves' ophthalmopathy. Sequencing was done on a sample of blood. This chain's CDR3 is CASSPFPSGANVLTF. The DNA of the CDR3 is TGTGCCAGCAGCCCCTTTCCCTCTGGGGCCAACGTCCTGACTTTC.